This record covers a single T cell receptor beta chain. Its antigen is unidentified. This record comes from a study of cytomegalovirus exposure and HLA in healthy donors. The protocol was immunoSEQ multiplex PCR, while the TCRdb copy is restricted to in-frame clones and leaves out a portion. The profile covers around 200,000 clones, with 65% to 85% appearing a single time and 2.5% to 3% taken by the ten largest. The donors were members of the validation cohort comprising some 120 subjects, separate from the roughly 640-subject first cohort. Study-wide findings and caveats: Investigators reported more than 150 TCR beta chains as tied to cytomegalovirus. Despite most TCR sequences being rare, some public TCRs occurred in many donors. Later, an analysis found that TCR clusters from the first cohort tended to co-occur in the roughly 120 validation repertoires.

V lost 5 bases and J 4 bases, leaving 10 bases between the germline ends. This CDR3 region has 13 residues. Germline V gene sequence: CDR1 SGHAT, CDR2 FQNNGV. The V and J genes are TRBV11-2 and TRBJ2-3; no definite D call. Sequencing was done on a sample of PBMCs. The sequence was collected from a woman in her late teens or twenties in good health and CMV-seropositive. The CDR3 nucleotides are TGTGCCAGCAGCCGTGACTTGCCAGATACGCAGTATTTT. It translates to CASSRDLPDTQYF.